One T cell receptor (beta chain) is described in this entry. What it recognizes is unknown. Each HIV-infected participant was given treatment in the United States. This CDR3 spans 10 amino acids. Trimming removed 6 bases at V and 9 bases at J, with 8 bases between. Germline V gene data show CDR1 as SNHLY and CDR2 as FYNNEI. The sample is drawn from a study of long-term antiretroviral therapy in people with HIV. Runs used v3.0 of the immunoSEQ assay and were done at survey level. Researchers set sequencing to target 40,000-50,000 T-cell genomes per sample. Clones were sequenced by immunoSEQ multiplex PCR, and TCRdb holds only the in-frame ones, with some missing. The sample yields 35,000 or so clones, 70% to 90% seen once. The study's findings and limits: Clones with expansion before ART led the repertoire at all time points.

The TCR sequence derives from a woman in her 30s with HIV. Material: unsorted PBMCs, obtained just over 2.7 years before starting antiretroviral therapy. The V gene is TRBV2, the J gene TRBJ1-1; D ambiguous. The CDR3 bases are TGTGCCAGCAGGGGCAGCAAAGCTTTCTTT. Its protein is CASRGSKAFF.